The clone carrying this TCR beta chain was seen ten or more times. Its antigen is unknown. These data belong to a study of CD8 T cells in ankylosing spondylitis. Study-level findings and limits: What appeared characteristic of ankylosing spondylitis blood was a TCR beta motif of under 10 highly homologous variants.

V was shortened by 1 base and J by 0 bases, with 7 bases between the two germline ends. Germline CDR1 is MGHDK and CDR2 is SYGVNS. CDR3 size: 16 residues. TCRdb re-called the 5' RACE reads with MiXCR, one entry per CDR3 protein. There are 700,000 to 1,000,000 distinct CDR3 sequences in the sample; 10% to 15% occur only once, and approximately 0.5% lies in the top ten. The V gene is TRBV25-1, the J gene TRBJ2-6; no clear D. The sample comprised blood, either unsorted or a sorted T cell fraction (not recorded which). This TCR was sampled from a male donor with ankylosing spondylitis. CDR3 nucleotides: TGTGCCAGCAGTGAATCTCCAGACTCTGGGGCCAACGTCCTGACTTTC. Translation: CASSESPDSGANVLTF.